This T cell receptor (beta chain) was documented in a study of glioma-infiltrating T cells after dendritic cell vaccination. Study conclusions and caveats: No direct clonality-survival link was found; a diverse polyclonal response may matter.

Produced via immunoSEQ multiplex PCR; TCRdb's table is partial and in-frame only. The sample yields fewer than 30,000 clones, about nine tenths seen once. Time point here: after dendritic cell vaccination, including at tumor progression/relapse. The CDR3 consists of 15 residues. V dropped 7 bases and J dropped 0; count of bases not matched to a gene: 6. From germline, CDR1 is SGDLS and CDR2 YYNGEE. Details on this clone: The target antigen is unknown.

The chain recombines TRBV9 with TRBJ2-1; 8 bases match TRBD2. The source material was blood, sampled after dendritic cell vaccination. The source is a human donor with glioblastoma. The CDR3: CASSGGGPSYNEQFF. CDR3 DNA sequence: TGTGCCAGCTCCGGCGGGGGGCCCTCCTACAATGAGCAGTTCTTC.